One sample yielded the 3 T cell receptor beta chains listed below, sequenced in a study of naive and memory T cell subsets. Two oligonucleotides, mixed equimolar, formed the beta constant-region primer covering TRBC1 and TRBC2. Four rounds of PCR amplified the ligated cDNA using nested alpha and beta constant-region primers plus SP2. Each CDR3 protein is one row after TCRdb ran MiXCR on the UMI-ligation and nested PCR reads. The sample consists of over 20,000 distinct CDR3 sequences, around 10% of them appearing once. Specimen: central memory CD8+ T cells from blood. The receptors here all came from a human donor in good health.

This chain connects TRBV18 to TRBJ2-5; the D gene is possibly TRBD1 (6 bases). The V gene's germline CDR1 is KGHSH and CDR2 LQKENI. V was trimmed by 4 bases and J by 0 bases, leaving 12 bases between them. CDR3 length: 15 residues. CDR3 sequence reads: CASSQYDRYQETQYF. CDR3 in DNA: TGTGCCAGCTCACAATACGACAGGTACCAAGAGACCCAGTACTTC.

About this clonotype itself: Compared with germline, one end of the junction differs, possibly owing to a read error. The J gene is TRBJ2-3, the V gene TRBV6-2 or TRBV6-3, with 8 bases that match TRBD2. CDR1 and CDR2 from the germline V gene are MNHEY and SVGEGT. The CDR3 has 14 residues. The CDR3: CASSYSGSTDTQNF. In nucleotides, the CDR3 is TGTGCCAGCAGTTACAGCGGGAGCACAGATACGCAGAATTTT.

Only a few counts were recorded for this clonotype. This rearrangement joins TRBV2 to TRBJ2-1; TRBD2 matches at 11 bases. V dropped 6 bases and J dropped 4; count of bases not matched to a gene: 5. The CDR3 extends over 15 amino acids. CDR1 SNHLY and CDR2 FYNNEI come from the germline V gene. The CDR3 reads CASSTLAGEYNEQFF. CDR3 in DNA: TGTGCCAGCAGCACACTAGCGGGAGAATACAATGAGCAGTTCTTC.